This T cell receptor (beta chain) comes out of a study of PD-L1 blockade in urothelial cancer. The CDR3 covers 16 residues. Germline V gives CDR1 SNHLY, CDR2 FYNNEI. V was trimmed by 4 bases and J by 6 bases, leaving 22 bases between them. Measured with immunoSEQ multiplex PCR; TCRdb has only the in-frame clones, and not every one. This sample has under 130,000 clones, with approximately 86% found just once. This TCR was sampled from a man aged 50 to 59 with urothelial cancer. Source: PBMCs, taken around atezolizumab (anti-PD-L1) treatment. This chain links TRBV2 with TRBJ2-7, with D possibly TRBD1 on 5 matching bases. The CDR3 DNA reads as TGTGCCAGCAGTGGGGGCGCTACGTCGGGTGGTGGCGAGCAGTACTTC. Translation: CASSGGATSGGGEQYF.